This T cell receptor beta chain was observed in a study of T cell responses to AZD1222 COVID-19 vaccine. Notes on the study in general: Donors were chiefly white British, with a greater number of females, and clonal diversity was perhaps underestimated. Spike-specific TCR depth and breadth grew after two AZD1222 doses. Nearly half of spike-specific TCRs reportedly go after variant regions that carry no mutations. No day 14 peak samples; only post-peak repertoires were characterized.

Using immunoSEQ multiplex PCR, the repertoire was profiled, and TCRdb retains in-frame clones only, with some absent. Seen here are 110,000 to 150,000 clones, more than 85% observed once, and the top ten hold 12%. Of note for this clone: Its antigen remains unidentified.

Trimming shortened V by 5 bases and J by 1 base, and 8 bases separated the two germline ends. The germline gives CDR1 SGHVS, CDR2 FNYEAQ. The CDR3 sequence is 13 residues long. The starting material was peripheral blood, obtained after recovery from COVID-19. This TCR derives from an adult who had recovered from COVID-19. This chain connects TRBV7-6 to TRBJ2-5; D ambiguous. Here the CDR3 reads CASSGNTQETQYF. In DNA, the CDR3 is TGTGCCAGCAGCGGAAACACCCAAGAGACCCAGTACTTC.